The rows below give T cell receptor beta chains drawn from one sample of a study of metastatic and nonmetastatic thyroid tumors. TCRdb reanalyzed the PCR reads with MiXCR. The sample shows 15,000 or so clones, 15% to 19% of them seen only once. Sequenced: blood. The receptors derive from a female donor with papillary thyroid cancer or a benign thyroid nodule (not recorded which). Some clones in this sample may be carry-over from other donors' samples. CDR3s include the opening cysteine and the closing phenylalanine or tryptophan. Fields, in order: clone size, V gene, J gene, D gene, CDR3 protein, CDR3 DNA. A D gene is named only where the DNA matches it firmly. Clone size, where shown, is once, few, many, or a class for clones that have expanded.

size: many
V: TRBV5-1
J: TRBJ1-2
D: TRBD1
CDR3: CASSSRGGRTLNYGYTF
DNA: TGCGCCAGCAGCTCCAGGGGGGGACGGACCCTTAACTATGGCTACACCTTC

size: many
V: TRBV6-1
J: TRBJ2-5
D: -
CDR3: CASSEIGEEETQYF
DNA: TGTGCCAGCAGTGAAATAGGGGAGGAGGAGACCCAGTACTTC

size: many
V: TRBV28
J: TRBJ2-1
D: -
CDR3: CASSRGGGGEQFF
DNA: TGTGCCAGCAGCCGAGGGGGGGGCGGTGAGCAGTTCTTC

size: -
V: TRBV12-3/TRBV12-4
J: TRBJ2-2
D: TRBD1
CDR3: CSRSTTGLRTGELFF
DNA: TGTTCCCGCAGTACGACAGGGTTACGCACCGGGGAGCTGTTTTTT

size: many
V: TRBV3-1
J: TRBJ1-1
D: -
CDR3: CASSRWRNTEAFF
DNA: TGTGCCAGCAGCCGGTGGAGGAACACTGAAGCTTTCTTT

size: many
V: TRBV18
J: TRBJ1-5
D: -
CDR3: CASSPGGPSNQPQHF
DNA: TGTGCCAGCTCACCTGGAGGGCCTAGCAATCAGCCCCAGCATTTT

size: many
V: TRBV5-6
J: TRBJ2-7
D: -
CDR3: CASSHSTKDEQYF
DNA: TGTGCCAGCAGCCATAGCACCAAGGACGAGCAGTACTTC

size: few
V: TRBV10-2
J: TRBJ2-7
D: -
CDR3: CASSEGYEQYF
DNA: TGCGCCAGCAGTGAGGGCTACGAGCAGTACTTC

size: many
V: TRBV20-1
J: TRBJ1-1
D: -
CDR3: CSAVETVNTEAFF
DNA: TGCAGTGCCGTAGAGACAGTGAACACTGAAGCTTTCTTT

size: medium-sized
V: TRBV6-7
J: TRBJ2-3
D: TRBD2
CDR3: CANSPLVAGGPSTDTQYF
DNA: TGTGCCAACAGTCCGTTGGTAGCGGGAGGGCCGTCGACAGATACGCAGTATTTT

size: many
V: TRBV27
J: TRBJ1-5
D: -
CDR3: CASSSQNSNQPQHF
DNA: TGTGCCAGCAGCTCTCAGAATAGCAATCAGCCCCAGCATTTT

size: many
V: TRBV29-1
J: TRBJ1-1
D: TRBD1
CDR3: CSVGQGLNTEAFF
DNA: TGCAGCGTTGGACAGGGACTGAACACTGAAGCTTTCTTT

size: -
V: TRBV11-1
J: TRBJ2-7
D: -
CDR3: CASSLADGSWGSYEQYF
DNA: TGTGCCAGCAGCTTAGCCGATGGGTCCTGGGGGTCCTACGAGCAGTACTTC

size: many
V: TRBV7-9
J: TRBJ2-7
D: -
CDR3: CASSLEGHQDEQYF
DNA: TGTGCCAGCAGCTTAGAAGGGCATCAGGACGAGCAGTACTTC

size: many
V: TRBV11-1
J: TRBJ2-3
D: -
CDR3: CASSLVVGSSTDTQYF
DNA: TGTGCCAGCAGCTTGGTTGTTGGGAGTAGCACAGATACGCAGTATTTT

size: many
V: TRBV7-2
J: TRBJ2-2
D: -
CDR3: CASRRIQGGAGELFF
DNA: TGTGCCAGCAGAAGGATCCAGGGTGGAGCCGGGGAGCTGTTTTTT

size: many
V: TRBV29-1
J: TRBJ2-5
D: -
CDR3: CSVEGGARETQYF
DNA: TGCAGCGTTGAAGGGGGGGCTAGGGAGACCCAGTACTTC

size: many
V: TRBV6-6
J: TRBJ1-4
D: -
CDR3: CASSYYSPTTNEKLFF
DNA: TGTGCCAGCAGTTACTACAGTCCTACAACTAATGAAAAACTGTTTTTT

size: many
V: TRBV9
J: TRBJ2-1
D: -
CDR3: CASSVGGGAAYEQFF
DNA: TGTGCCAGCAGCGTAGGTGGGGGGGCCGCATATGAGCAGTTCTTC

size: -
V: TRBV11-2
J: TRBJ1-1
D: -
CDR3: CASSPLTVNTEAFF
DNA: TGTGCCAGCAGCCCTTTGACAGTGAACACTGAAGCTTTCTTT

size: many
V: TRBV5-6
J: TRBJ2-1
D: -
CDR3: CASSGISVDEQFF
DNA: TGTGCCAGCAGCGGGATCTCGGTGGATGAGCAGTTCTTC

size: -
V: TRBV6-1
J: TRBJ2-3
D: -
CDR3: CASTPAPVSTDTQYF
DNA: TGTGCCAGCACGCCCGCCCCTGTAAGCACAGATACGCAGTATTTT

size: -
V: TRBV24-1
J: TRBJ1-2
D: -
CDR3: CATSDLEGRANGYTF
DNA: TGTGCCACCAGTGACTTGGAGGGTCGGGCTAATGGCTACACCTTC

size: -
V: TRBV6-1
J: TRBJ2-7
D: -
CDR3: CASSERRDTYEQYF
DNA: TGTGCCAGCAGTGAACGACGGGACACCTACGAGCAGTACTTC

size: many
V: TRBV20-1
J: TRBJ2-5
D: TRBD1
CDR3: CSAKRTGRPETQYF
DNA: TGCAGTGCCAAACGGACAGGGAGGCCAGAGACCCAGTACTTC

size: -
V: TRBV5-4
J: TRBJ2-5
D: TRBD2
CDR3: CASSETSGGQETQYF
DNA: TGTGCCAGCAGCGAGACTAGCGGGGGCCAAGAGACCCAGTACTTC

size: -
V: TRBV7-2
J: TRBJ2-7
D: TRBD2
CDR3: CSSSFGGGTYEQYF
DNA: TGCTCCAGCAGCTTCGGCGGGGGGACCTACGAGCAGTACTTC